The sequence of this T cell receptor (beta chain) was determined in a study of T cells after yellow fever vaccination. Study context: Where fractions had low cell numbers, libraries were prepared from them with the SMART-Seq v4 Ultra Low Input RNA kit. Study conclusions and caveats: Contaminants from the bulk population, in the form of abundant clonotypes, could be found in FACS-sorted repertoires. Shared CD4/CD8 clonotypes were a small share, likely from convergent recombination. Subsequent booster samples again held most clones from primary vaccination (under 98% CD4, about 85% CD8).

As to this clonotype: Its antigen is unknown.

From germline, CDR1 is SEHNR and CDR2 FQNEAQ (reference sequence). Trimming pared 11 bases from V and 4 bases from J, leaving 18 bases between. The CDR3 totals 14 residues. TCRdb itself ran the 5' RACE reads through MiXCR, one entry per CDR3 protein. The sample has some 550,000 distinct CDR3 sequences; less than 20% are singletons. The chain uses TRBV7-9 and TRBJ1-5; no clear D gene. The receptor comes from a man under 40 who received the YFV17D yellow fever vaccine. The sample consisted of PBMCs, taken 15 days after the yellow fever booster vaccination. The CDR3 is CAVGGENLNQPQHF. In DNA form, the CDR3 reads TGTGCCGTCGGAGGAGAGAACCTAAATCAGCCCCAGCATTTT.